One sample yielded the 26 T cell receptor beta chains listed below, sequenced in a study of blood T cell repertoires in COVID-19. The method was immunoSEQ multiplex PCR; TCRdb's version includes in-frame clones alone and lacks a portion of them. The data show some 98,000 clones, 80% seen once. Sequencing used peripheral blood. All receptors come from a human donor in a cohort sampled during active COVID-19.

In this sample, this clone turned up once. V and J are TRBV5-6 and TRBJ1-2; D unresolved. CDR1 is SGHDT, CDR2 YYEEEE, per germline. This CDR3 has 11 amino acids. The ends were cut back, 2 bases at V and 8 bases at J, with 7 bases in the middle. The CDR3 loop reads CASSFERGYTF. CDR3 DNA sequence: TGTGCCAGCAGCTTTGAGAGAGGCTACACCTTC.

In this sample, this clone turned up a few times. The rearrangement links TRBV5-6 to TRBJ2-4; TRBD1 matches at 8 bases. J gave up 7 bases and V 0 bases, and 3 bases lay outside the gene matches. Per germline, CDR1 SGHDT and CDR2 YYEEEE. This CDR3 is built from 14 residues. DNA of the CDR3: TGTGCCAGCAGCTTGGGGACAGGGAGGAACATTCAGTACTTC. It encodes CASSLGTGRNIQYF.

CDR3: CASSLIGQGLIGNTIYF. CDR3 nucleotides: TGTGCCAGCAGCCTTATCGGACAGGGGTTGATCGGAAACACCATATATTTT. This rearrangement joins TRBV28 to TRBJ1-3, with 9 nucleotides matching TRBD1. V shed 6 bases and J 4 bases; nucleotides not matched to a gene: 13. Germline V gives CDR1 MDHEN, CDR2 SYDVKM. CDR3 length equals 17 residues.

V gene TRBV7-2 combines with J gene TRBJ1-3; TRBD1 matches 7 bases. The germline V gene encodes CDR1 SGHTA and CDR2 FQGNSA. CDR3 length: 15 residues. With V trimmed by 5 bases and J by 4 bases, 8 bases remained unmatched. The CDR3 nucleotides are TGTGCCAGCAGCGCCGCAGGGGGAGAGGGAAACACCATATATTTT. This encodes CASSAAGGEGNTIYF. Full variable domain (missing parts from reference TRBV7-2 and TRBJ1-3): GAGVSQSPSNKVTEKGKDVELRCDPISGHTALYWYRQSLGQGLEFLIYFQGNSAPDKSGLPSDRFSAERTGGSVSTLTIQRTQQEDSAVYLCASSAAGGEGNTIYFGEGSWLTVV.

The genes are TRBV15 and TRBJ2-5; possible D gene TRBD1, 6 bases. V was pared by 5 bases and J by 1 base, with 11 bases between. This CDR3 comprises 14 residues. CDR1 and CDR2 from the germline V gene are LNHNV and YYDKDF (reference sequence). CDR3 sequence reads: CATSRTAGQETQYF. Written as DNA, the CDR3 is TGTGCCACCAGCCGGACAGCTGGCCAAGAGACCCAGTACTTC.

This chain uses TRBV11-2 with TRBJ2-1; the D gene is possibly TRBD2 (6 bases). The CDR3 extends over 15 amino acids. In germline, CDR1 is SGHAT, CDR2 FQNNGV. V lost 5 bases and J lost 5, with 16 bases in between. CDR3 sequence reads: CASSPSPGLNNEQFF. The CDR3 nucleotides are TGTGCCAGCAGCCCAAGCCCGGGACTCAACAATGAGCAGTTCTTC.

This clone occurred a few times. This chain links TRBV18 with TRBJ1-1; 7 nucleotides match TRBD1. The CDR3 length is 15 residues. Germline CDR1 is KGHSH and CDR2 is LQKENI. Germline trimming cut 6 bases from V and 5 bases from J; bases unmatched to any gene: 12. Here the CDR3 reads CASSPQGGMGTEAFF. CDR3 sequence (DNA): TGTGCCAGCTCCCCCCAGGGGGGCATGGGGACTGAAGCTTTCTTT.

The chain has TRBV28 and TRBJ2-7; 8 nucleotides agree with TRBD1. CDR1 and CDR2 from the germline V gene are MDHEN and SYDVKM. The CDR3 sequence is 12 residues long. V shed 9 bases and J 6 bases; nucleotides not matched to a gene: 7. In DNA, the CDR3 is TGTGCCAGTAAGACACAGGGGGGCGAGCAGTACTTC. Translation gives CASKTQGGEQYF.

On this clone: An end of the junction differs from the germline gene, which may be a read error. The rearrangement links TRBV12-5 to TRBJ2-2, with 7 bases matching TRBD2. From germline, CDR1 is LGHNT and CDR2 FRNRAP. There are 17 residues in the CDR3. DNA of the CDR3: TGTGCTAGTGGTTTGGTACTTAGCTGGGAGGGCCACCGGGGAGCTGTTTTT. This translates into CASGLVLSWEGHRGAVF.

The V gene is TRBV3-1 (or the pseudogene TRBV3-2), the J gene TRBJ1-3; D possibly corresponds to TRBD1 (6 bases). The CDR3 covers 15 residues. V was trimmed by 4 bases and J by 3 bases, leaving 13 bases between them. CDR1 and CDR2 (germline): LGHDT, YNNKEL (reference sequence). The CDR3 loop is CASSPSGTNGNTIYF. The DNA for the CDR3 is TGTGCCAGCAGCCCCTCAGGGACAAATGGAAACACCATATATTTT.

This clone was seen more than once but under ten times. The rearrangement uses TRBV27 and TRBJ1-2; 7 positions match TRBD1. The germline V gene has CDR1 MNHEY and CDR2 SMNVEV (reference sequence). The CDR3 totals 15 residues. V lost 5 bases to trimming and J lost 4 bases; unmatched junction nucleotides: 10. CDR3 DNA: TGTGCCAGCAGTCCCCGGACAGGCCCAGCCTATGGCTACACCTTC. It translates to CASSPRTGPAYGYTF.

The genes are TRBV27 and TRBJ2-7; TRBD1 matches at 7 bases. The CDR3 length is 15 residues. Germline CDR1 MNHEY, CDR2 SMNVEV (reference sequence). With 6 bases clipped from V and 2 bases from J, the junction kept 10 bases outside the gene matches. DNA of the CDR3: TGTGCCAGCAGACACCGACAGGGAAAACCCTACGAGCAGTACTTC. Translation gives CASRHRQGKPYEQYF.

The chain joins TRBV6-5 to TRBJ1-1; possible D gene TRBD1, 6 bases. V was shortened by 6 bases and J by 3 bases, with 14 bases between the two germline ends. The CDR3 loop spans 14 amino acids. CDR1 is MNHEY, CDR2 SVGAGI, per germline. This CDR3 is CASSVTGKDTEAFF. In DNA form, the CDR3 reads TGTGCCAGCAGCGTTACAGGGAAGGACACTGAAGCTTTCTTT.

The CDR3 DNA reads TGTGCCAGCGGAATTACAGGGGGCAACAACGAGCAGTACTTC. It encodes CASGITGGNNEQYF. The rearrangement links TRBV28 to TRBJ2-7, with 9 bases that match TRBD1. The junction had 10 bases not matched to a gene; V was cut back by 8 bases and J by 5 bases. Germline V gene lookup returns CDR1 MDHEN and CDR2 SYDVKM. CDR3 length equals 14 residues.

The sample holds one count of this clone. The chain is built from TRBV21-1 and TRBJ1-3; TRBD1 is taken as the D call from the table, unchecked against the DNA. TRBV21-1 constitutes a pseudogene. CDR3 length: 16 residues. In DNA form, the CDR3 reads TGTGCCAGCAGCAAAAAAGGGACAGGGGGCGGATACACCATATATTTT. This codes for CASSKKGTGGGYTIYF.

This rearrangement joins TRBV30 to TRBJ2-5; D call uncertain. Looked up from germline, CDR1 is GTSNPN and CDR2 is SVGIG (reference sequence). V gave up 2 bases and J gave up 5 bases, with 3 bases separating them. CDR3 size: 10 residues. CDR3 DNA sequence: TGTGCCTGGAGTCGGGAGACCCAGTACTTC. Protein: CAWSRETQYF.

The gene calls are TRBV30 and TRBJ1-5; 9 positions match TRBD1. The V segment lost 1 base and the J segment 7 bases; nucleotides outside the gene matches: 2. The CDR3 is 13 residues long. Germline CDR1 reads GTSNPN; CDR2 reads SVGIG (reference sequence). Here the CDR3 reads CAWSGQGEQPQHF. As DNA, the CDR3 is TGTGCCTGGAGTGGACAGGGGGAACAGCCCCAGCATTTT.

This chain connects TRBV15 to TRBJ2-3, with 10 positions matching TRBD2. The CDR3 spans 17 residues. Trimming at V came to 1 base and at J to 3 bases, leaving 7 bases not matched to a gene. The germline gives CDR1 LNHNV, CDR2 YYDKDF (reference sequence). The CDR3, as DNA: TGTGCCACCAGCAGAGGGGGTAGCGGGAGGAGTACAGATACGCAGTATTTT. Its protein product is CATSRGGSGRSTDTQYF.

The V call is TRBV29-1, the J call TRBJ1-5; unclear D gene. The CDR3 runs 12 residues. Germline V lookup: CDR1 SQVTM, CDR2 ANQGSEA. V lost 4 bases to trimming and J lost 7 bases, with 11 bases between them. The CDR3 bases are TGCAGCGTTGTGGTGACCGGGCAGCCCCAGCATTTT. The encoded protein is CSVVVTGQPQHF.

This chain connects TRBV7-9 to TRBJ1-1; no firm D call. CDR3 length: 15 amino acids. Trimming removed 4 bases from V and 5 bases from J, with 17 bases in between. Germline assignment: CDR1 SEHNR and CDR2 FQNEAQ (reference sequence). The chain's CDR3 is CASSSHRGSGTEAFF. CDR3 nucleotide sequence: TGTGCCAGCAGCTCCCATCGGGGAAGCGGTACTGAAGCTTTCTTT.

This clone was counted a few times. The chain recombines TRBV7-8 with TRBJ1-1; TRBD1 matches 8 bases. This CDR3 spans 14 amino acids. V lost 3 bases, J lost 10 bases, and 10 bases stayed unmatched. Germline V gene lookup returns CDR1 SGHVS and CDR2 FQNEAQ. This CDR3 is CASSFSDRGRGAFF. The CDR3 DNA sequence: TGTGCCAGCAGCTTTTCCGACAGGGGACGAGGAGCTTTCTTT.

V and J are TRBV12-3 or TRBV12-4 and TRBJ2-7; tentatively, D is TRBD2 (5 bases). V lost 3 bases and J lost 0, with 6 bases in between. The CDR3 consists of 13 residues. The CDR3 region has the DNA TGTGCCAGCAGTTTCGGAGGCTCCTACGAGCAGTACTTC. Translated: CASSFGGSYEQYF.

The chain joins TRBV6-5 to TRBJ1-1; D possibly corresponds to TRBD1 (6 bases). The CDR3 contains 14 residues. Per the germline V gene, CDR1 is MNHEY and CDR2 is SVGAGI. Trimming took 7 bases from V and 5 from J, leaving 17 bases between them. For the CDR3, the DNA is TGTGCCAGCACCACCTCGGGGGGCTGGACTGAAGCTTTCTTT. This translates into CASTTSGGWTEAFF.

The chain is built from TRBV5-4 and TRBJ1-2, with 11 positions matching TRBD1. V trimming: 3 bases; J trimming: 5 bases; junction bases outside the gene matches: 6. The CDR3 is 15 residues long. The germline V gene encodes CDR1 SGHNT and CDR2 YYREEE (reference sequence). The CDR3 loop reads CASSSGTGGMYGYTF. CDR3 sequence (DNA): TGTGCCAGCAGCTCCGGGACAGGGGGAATGTATGGCTACACCTTC.

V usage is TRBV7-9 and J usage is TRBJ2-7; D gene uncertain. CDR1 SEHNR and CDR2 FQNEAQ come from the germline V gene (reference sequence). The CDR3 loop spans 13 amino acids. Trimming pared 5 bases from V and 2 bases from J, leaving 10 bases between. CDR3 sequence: CASSPRYTYEQYF. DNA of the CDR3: TGTGCCAGCAGCCCCAGGTATACCTACGAGCAGTACTTC.

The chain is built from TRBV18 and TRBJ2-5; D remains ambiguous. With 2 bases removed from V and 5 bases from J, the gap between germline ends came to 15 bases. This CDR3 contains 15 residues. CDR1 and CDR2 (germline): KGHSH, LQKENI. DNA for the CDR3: TGTGCCAGCTCACCAATGGTTAGAGCCAGGGAGACCCAGTACTTC. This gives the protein CASSPMVRARETQYF.